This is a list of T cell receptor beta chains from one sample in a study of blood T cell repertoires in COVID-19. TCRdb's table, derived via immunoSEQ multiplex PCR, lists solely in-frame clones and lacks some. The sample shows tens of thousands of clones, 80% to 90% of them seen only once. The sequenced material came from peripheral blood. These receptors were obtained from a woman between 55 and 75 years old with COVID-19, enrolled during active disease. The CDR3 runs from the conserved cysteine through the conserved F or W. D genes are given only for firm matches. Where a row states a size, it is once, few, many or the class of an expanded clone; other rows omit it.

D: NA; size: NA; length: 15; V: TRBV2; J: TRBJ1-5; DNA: TGTGCCAGCAGCTCCACTCGGGGGAGCAATCAGCCCCAGCATTTT; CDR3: CASSSTRGSNQPQHF
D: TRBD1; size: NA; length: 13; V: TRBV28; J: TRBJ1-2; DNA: TGTGCCAGCAGTGCGACAGGGTTCTATGGCTACACCTTC; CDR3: CASSATGFYGYTF
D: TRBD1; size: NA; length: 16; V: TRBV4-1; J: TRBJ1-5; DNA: TGCGCCAGCAGCCAGGAGAGACAGGGCAGCAATCAGCCCCAGCATTTT; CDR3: CASSQERQGSNQPQHF
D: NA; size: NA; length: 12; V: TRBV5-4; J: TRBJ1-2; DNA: TGTGCCAGCAGCGACAAAAACTATGGCTACACCTTC; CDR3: CASSDKNYGYTF
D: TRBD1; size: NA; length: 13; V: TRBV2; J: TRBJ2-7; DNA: TGTGCCGTAGGCTGGGGACAGGGGAACGAGCAGTACTTC; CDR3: CAVGWGQGNEQYF
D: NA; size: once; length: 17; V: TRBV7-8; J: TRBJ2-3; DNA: TGTGCCAGCAGCTTAGAGGCTGCGGTCTATAGCACAGATACGCAGTATTTT; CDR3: CASSLEAAVYSTDTQYF
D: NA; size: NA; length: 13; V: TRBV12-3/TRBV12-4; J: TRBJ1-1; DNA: TGTGCCAGCAGTCTCGGACAGAACACTGAAGCTTTCTTT; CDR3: CASSLGQNTEAFF
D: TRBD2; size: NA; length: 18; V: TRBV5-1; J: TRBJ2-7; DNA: TGCGCCAGCAGCTTGGATAGCGGGACTCCCCTGTCCCACTACGAGCAGTACTTC; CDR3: CASSLDSGTPLSHYEQYF
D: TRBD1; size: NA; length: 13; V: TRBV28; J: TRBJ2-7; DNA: TGTGCCAGCAGGGGGGACAGACGTTACGAGCAGTACTTC; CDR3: CASRGDRRYEQYF
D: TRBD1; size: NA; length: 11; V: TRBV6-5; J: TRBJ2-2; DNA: TGTGCCACCAGGGGGCGCGGGGAGCTGTTTTTT; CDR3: CATRGRGELFF
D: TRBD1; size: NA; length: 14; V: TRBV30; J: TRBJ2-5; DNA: TGTGCCTACGGTGTCGGACAGGGGAAGGAGACCCAGTACTTC; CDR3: CAYGVGQGKETQYF
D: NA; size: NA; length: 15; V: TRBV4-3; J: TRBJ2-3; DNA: TGCGCCAGCAGCCAAGATCGGACTATCACAGATACGCAGTATTTT; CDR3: CASSQDRTITDTQYF
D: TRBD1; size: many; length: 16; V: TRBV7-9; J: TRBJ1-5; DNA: TGTGCCAGCAGCTTACACGACAGGGGGCAAAGGACGCCCCAGCATTTT; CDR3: CASSLHDRGQRTPQHF